This T cell receptor beta chain was sequenced in a study of CD8+CD57+ T cells in acquired aplastic anemia. Looking at the study overall: DNA from sorted CD4+ and CD8+ cells averaged roughly 3.2 ug.

Study-level results: About 29 shared CD8+ CDR3s appeared highly expressed within patients' immunodominant clones.

V lost 4 bases, J lost 5 bases, and 8 bases stayed unmatched. The CDR3 totals 15 residues. Details on this clonotype: Its antigen is undetermined.

Researchers used genomic DNA as the template to profile TCR beta VDJ and CDR3. Via MiXCR, TCRdb re-called the reads, giving one row per CDR3 protein. The repertoire has about 200,000 distinct CDR3 sequences, 65% of them found once; the top ten carry roughly 61%. Only patients with CD8+CD57+ cell expansion on flow cytometry were chosen for sequencing. Severe acquired aplastic anemia was diagnosed in all patients. The blood sampling took place in patients who had so far received no therapy. The chain employs TRBV12-3 or TRBV12-4 and TRBJ2-7; 10 nucleotides align to TRBD1. Material: sorted CD4+, CD8+, or CD8+CD57+ T cells (not recorded which) from PBMCs. The sequence was obtained from a human donor with aplastic anemia. This CDR3 reads CASSSGTGEGHEQYF. CDR3 nucleotides: TGTGCCAGCAGTTCCGGGACAGGGGAAGGCCACGAGCAGTACTTC.